This T cell receptor beta chain stems from a study of shared clonotypes between healthy human individuals. Note on this clone: The antigen is undetermined.

The CDR3 spans 15 residues. V lost 2 bases, J lost 4 bases, and 5 bases stayed unmatched. CDR1 is MDHEN and CDR2 is SYDVKM in the germline V gene. Several immunoSEQ plates received, in even portions, the genomic DNA of each subset. An approximately 210 ng quantity of DNA, around 30,000 T cell genomes, went into the sorted-subset replicate PCRs. Measured with immunoSEQ multiplex PCR; TCRdb has only the in-frame clones, and not every one. The sample comprises about 980,000 clones, less than 85% of which are singletons, and approximately 1.5% rests with the top ten. Findings and caveats of the study: Sampling was confined to blood; repertoires within tissues likely differ. Compared with memory subsets, naive subsets generally had larger estimated richness.

The chain links TRBV28 to TRBJ2-7; 10 nucleotides line up with TRBD2. This clonotype originated in a young man in good health. Sequencing was carried out using memory CD4+ T cells sorted from blood. The subset here: CD45RA-negative fraction. The CDR3 loop is CASSLEAGGQYEQYF. Here the CDR3 DNA reads TGTGCCAGCAGTTTAGAAGCGGGGGGGCAATACGAGCAGTACTTC.